These 20 T cell receptor beta chains share one sample of origin, sequenced in a study of Tregs in tolerant kidney transplant recipients. The data were produced by immunoSEQ multiplex PCR, yet TCRdb's version contains in-frame clones alone and is incomplete. The sample comprises roughly 64,000 clones, around 98% of which are singletons, and nearly 0.35% rests with the top ten. The starting material was Tregs from blood, obtained before the transplant. The receptors were sampled from a human donor who received a combined kidney and bone marrow transplant.

Of note for this clone: Distinct nucleotide sequences in the sample also encode this CDR3. The genes are TRBV15 and TRBJ1-2; D call uncertain. The CDR3 extends over 14 amino acids. Trimming removed 1 base at V and 5 bases at J, with 11 bases between. Germline CDR1 is LNHNV and CDR2 is YYDKDF (reference sequence). CDR3 loop: CATSRVRNNYGYTF. CDR3 nucleotide sequence: TGTGCCACCAGCAGAGTGCGGAATAATTATGGCTACACCTTC.

This chain connects TRBV5-1 to TRBJ2-1; 8 bases match TRBD1. V lost 4 bases and J lost 8; bases outside the gene matches: 8. CDR1 is SGHRS, CDR2 YFSETQ, per germline. CDR3 length: 14 residues. The CDR3 sequence: CASSPGQGSDEQFF. CDR3 DNA sequence: TGCGCCAGCAGCCCCGGACAGGGTAGCGATGAGCAGTTCTTC.

The rearrangement links TRBV18 to TRBJ2-5, with D maybe TRBD1 (5 bases). Germline loops: CDR1 KGHSH, CDR2 LQKENI. V lost 3 bases and J lost 5, with 16 bases in between. CDR3 length: 15 amino acids. CDR3 loop: CASSPTYPAGETQYF. The CDR3 nucleotides read TGTGCCAGCTCACCGACTTACCCGGCAGGGGAGACCCAGTACTTC.

V is TRBV28 and J is TRBJ1-3; 8 bases agree with TRBD1. The V and J ends lost 7 bases and 2 bases, in that order; junction bases with no gene match: 4. Per the germline V gene, CDR1 is MDHEN and CDR2 is SYDVKM. This CDR3 comprises 14 residues. Here the CDR3 reads CASNEQGAGNTIYF. The CDR3 coding sequence is TGTGCCAGCAACGAACAGGGGGCTGGAAACACCATATATTTT. Filled out from reference TRBV28 and TRBJ1-3, the complete variable domain reads DVKVTQSSRYLVKRTGEKVFLECVQDMDHENMFWYRQDPGLGLRLIYFSYDVKMKEKGDIPEGYSVSREKKERFSLILESASTNQTSMYLCASNEQGAGNTIYFGEGSWLTVV.

The rearrangement links TRBV7-9 to TRBJ1-5; TRBD1 aligns across 7 bases. The germline CDR1 and CDR2 sequences are SEHNR and FQNEAQ (reference sequence). This CDR3 spans 16 amino acids. The junction had 7 bases not matched to a gene; V was cut back by 1 base and J by 4 bases. In DNA, the CDR3 is TGTGCCAGCAGCTTAGGACAGGGCGAAAATAATCAGCCCCAGCATTTT. It encodes CASSLGQGENNQPQHF.

The rearrangement uses TRBV10-3 and TRBJ1-1, with 11 positions matching TRBD1. V dropped 10 bases and J dropped 4; count of bases not matched to a gene: 8. The CDR3 consists of 14 residues. The germline V gene has CDR1 ENHRY and CDR2 SYGVKD. For the CDR3, the DNA is TGTGCCACCCAGGGTGGGACAGGGGGCACTGAAGCTTTCTTT. Residues: CATQGGTGGTEAFF.

The chain joins TRBV7-2 to TRBJ2-3, with a possible D match to TRBD2 (5 bases). V gave up 5 bases and J gave up 7 bases, with 10 bases separating them. The CDR3 loop spans 12 amino acids. CDR1 SGHTA and CDR2 FQGNSA come from the germline V gene. CDR3 amino acids: CASSATRNTQYF. CDR3 nucleotide sequence: TGTGCCAGCAGCGCAACTAGGAATACGCAGTATTTT.

The table lists this clone with a count of one. The chain uses TRBV15 and TRBJ2-7; D may be TRBD1 (6 bases). CDR3 size: 16 residues. Per the germline V gene, CDR1 is LNHNV and CDR2 is YYDKDF (reference sequence). Trimming took off 1 base at V and 2 bases at J, with 15 bases between the two ends. The CDR3 DNA is TGTGCCACCAGCAGAGGCATGGGGGCGGTTGCCTACGAGCAGTACTTC. The encoded protein is CATSRGMGAVAYEQYF.

The chain links TRBV9 to TRBJ2-3; 8 bases match TRBD2. This CDR3 contains 16 residues. The ends lost 3 bases at V and 0 bases at J; junction bases unmatched: 6. Germline values: CDR1 SGDLS, CDR2 YYNGEE. In nucleotides, the CDR3 is TGTGCCAGCAGCGGGAGACTAGCGAGGAGCACAGATACGCAGTATTTT. It codes for CASSGRLARSTDTQYF.

This chain connects TRBV19 to TRBJ2-7; 7 nucleotides agree with TRBD2. Germline V gives CDR1 LNHDA, CDR2 SQIVND (reference sequence). CDR3 length: 14 residues. The junction had 12 bases not matched to a gene; V was cut back by 10 bases and J by 3 bases. CDR3 nucleotides: TGTGCCACCCCGAAAGGCGGGAGAGTCTACGAGCAGTACTTC. Its translation: CATPKGGRVYEQYF. Looking up the rest from reference TRBV19 and TRBJ2-7 gives the full variable domain: DGGITQSPKYLFRKEGQNVTLSCEQNLNHDAMYWYRQDPGQGLRLIYYSQIVNDFQKGDIAEGYSVSREKKESFPLTVTSAQKNPTAFYLCATPKGGRVYEQYFGPGTRLTVT.

The J gene is TRBJ2-1, the V gene TRBV9; D remains unclear. Deletions cut 5 bases from V and 4 bases from J, with 10 bases between. The CDR3 loop spans 13 amino acids. Germline V gene sequence: CDR1 SGDLS, CDR2 YYNGEE. The CDR3 coding sequence is TGTGCCAGCAGTAGAGACAATTACAATGAGCAGTTCTTC. Translation: CASSRDNYNEQFF.

The gene calls are TRBV15 and TRBJ2-1; TRBD2 aligns across 7 bases. The CDR3 has 16 residues. Unmatched junction bases numbered 7, after V lost 0 bases and J lost 5 bases. Per germline, CDR1 LNHNV and CDR2 YYDKDF (reference sequence). The CDR3 DNA follows: TGTGCCACCAGCAGAGACCTTAGCGGGTGGCACAATGAGCAGTTCTTC. As protein: CATSRDLSGWHNEQFF.

The rearrangement joins TRBV5-1 to TRBJ1-1, with a tentative D call TRBD1 (6 bases). The V gene's germline CDR1 is SGHRS and CDR2 YFSETQ. V was cut by 4 bases and J by 1 base, with 8 bases left in between. The CDR3 loop spans 13 amino acids. The CDR3 region has the DNA TGCGCCAGCAGCACGGGACAGAACACTGAAGCTTTCTTT. Translating it yields CASSTGQNTEAFF.

Concerning this clone: The same CDR3 can be traced to other DNA sequences in this sample. This chain's CDR3 is CSARSSYEQYF. The CDR3 nucleotides read TGCAGTGCTCGGTCCTCCTACGAGCAGTACTTC. The J gene is TRBJ2-7, the V gene TRBV20-1; D is ambiguous. In germline, CDR1 is DFQATT, CDR2 SNEGSKA (reference sequence). The CDR3 has 11 amino acids. V was trimmed by 5 bases and J by 0 bases, leaving 5 bases between them.

The V and J genes are TRBV6-4 and TRBJ1-1; D gene uncertain. CDR3 length equals 13 residues. V lost 6 bases and J 5 bases, leaving 13 bases between the germline ends. CDR1 and CDR2 from the germline V gene are MRHNA and SNTAGT. The CDR3 nucleotides read TGTGCCAGCAGGGCGACGGGAGGGACTGAAGCTTTCTTT. Amino acid sequence: CASRATGGTEAFF.

The chain joins TRBV29-1 to TRBJ2-1, with unresolved D. This CDR3 has 14 amino acids. The V gene's germline CDR1 is SQVTM and CDR2 ANQGSEA. The V gene lost 5 bases and the J gene lost 0 bases, with 11 bases spanning the gap. The CDR3 region has the DNA TGCAGCGTTCCCCCCACTTACTCCTACAATGAGCAGTTCTTC. It yields the protein CSVPPTYSYNEQFF.

V gene TRBV5-1 combines with J gene TRBJ1-5; D unclear. CDR1 and CDR2 from the germline V gene are SGHRS and YFSETQ. The CDR3 covers 13 residues. V shed 5 bases and J shed 5 bases, with 11 bases lying between them. The CDR3 DNA reads TGCGCCAGCAGTCCGAACGCGGATCAGCCCCAGCATTTT. This gives the protein CASSPNADQPQHF.

The chain combines TRBV7-9 with TRBJ2-1, with TRBD1 identical over 9 bases. CDR3 length: 17 amino acids. The V gene end was trimmed by 3 bases and the J gene end by 9 bases; junction bases not matched to a gene: 15. Germline CDR1 and CDR2: SEHNR and FQNEAQ (reference sequence). The CDR3 DNA reads as TGTGCCAGCAGCTTCAGGGCTGGGACAGGGAAATTCAGTGAGCAGTTCTTC. Translating it yields CASSFRAGTGKFSEQFF.

The chain joins TRBV7-8 to TRBJ1-5, with D possibly matching TRBD1 (5 bases). Per germline, CDR1 SGHVS and CDR2 FQNEAQ. The CDR3 totals 15 residues. Deletions cut 5 bases from V and 1 base from J, with 12 bases between. In nucleotides, the CDR3 is TGTGCCAGCAGCAGGGGCCCCCGGAGCAATCAGCCCCAGCATTTT. Protein: CASSRGPRSNQPQHF.

This clone was detected only once. The gene calls are TRBV5-1 and TRBJ2-7; 10 bases are a match to TRBD1. The germline V gene encodes CDR1 SGHRS and CDR2 YFSETQ. The CDR3 totals 17 residues. V shed 3 bases, J shed 7 bases, and the junction held 16 bases outside the gene matches. This CDR3 is CASSWGPRDRGLGEQYF. The CDR3 DNA is TGCGCCAGCAGCTGGGGGCCCCGGGACAGGGGCCTCGGGGAGCAGTACTTC.